Each of the 31 T cell receptor beta chains below was sequenced from the same sample in a study of blood T cell repertoires in COVID-19. Repertoires were generated with immunoSEQ multiplex PCR, while TCRdb's copy carries only in-frame clones and drops some. The table records around 200,000 clones, about 90% of them present only once. Material for sequencing was PBMCs or T cells enriched from blood (not recorded which). Receptors were obtained from a woman aged 45-65 years in a cohort exposed to, infected with or recovered from COVID-19 (not recorded which).

This chain links TRBV6-2 or TRBV6-3 with TRBJ1-1, with 8 bases identical to TRBD1. J gave up 3 bases and V 2 bases, and 2 bases lay outside the gene matches. The V gene's germline CDR1 is MNHEY and CDR2 SVGEGT. This CDR3 region has 14 residues. CDR3 sequence: CASSYQGAHTEAFF. DNA for the CDR3: TGTGCCAGCAGTTACCAGGGGGCCCACACTGAAGCTTTCTTT.

The chain couples TRBV15 to TRBJ1-2; 7 bases match TRBD1. Trimming at V came to 2 bases and at J to 3 bases, leaving 12 bases not matched to a gene. CDR3 size: 17 residues. CDR1 is LNHNV and CDR2 is YYDKDF in the germline V gene (reference sequence). CDR3 amino acids: CATSRFGQAQADYGYTF. CDR3 coding DNA: TGTGCCACCAGCAGATTCGGACAGGCCCAGGCGGACTATGGCTACACCTTC.

The V and J genes are TRBV7-9 and TRBJ2-1; a possible D gene is TRBD1 (7 bases). The ends were cut back, 1 base at V and 8 bases at J, with 18 bases in the middle. The CDR3 consists of 16 residues. CDR1 and CDR2 from the germline V gene are SEHNR and FQNEAQ (reference sequence). CDR3 DNA sequence: TGTGCCAGCAGCTTAGGTGGAGGGGGCCAGGGGGATGAGCAGTTCTTC. This translates into CASSLGGGGQGDEQFF.

CDR3 region: CASSLGQGADQPQHF. CDR3 bases: TGCGCCAGCAGCCTAGGACAGGGAGCTGATCAGCCCCAGCATTTT. V usage is TRBV4-3 and J usage is TRBJ1-5, with 8 bases that match TRBD1. The germline gives CDR1 LGHNA, CDR2 YSLEER. V lost 4 bases to trimming and J lost 5 bases; unmatched junction nucleotides: 7. The CDR3 contains 15 residues.

The chain joins TRBV25-1 to TRBJ1-1, with a tentative D call TRBD1 (5 bases). The CDR3 runs 16 residues. The germline V and J ends were trimmed by 0 bases and 1 base, with 12 bases remaining between them. CDR1 is MGHDK, CDR2 SYGVNS, per germline. The CDR3 nucleotides are TGTGCCAGCAGTGAATATTTCCTCACAGGGAACACTGAAGCTTTCTTT. Translation gives CASSEYFLTGNTEAFF.

The chain couples TRBV6-6 to TRBJ1-3, with 11 nucleotides matching TRBD1. The germline V gene encodes CDR1 MNHNY and CDR2 SVGAGI (reference sequence). This CDR3 spans 15 amino acids. Unmatched junction bases numbered 11, after V lost 6 bases and J lost 10 bases. CDR3 nucleotide sequence: TGTGCCAGCAGACCCGGGACAGGGGGATTATGGACCATATATTTT. As protein: CASRPGTGGLWTIYF.

This clone occurred once. This chain connects TRBV5-1 to TRBJ1-1; unclear D gene. Per the germline V gene, CDR1 is SGHRS and CDR2 is YFSETQ. This CDR3 is 15 amino acids long. Trimming cost V 4 bases and J 3 bases, with 16 bases left between them. The CDR3 sequence is CASSSMGSGYTEAFF. The DNA for the CDR3 is TGCGCCAGCAGCAGTATGGGCAGCGGGTACACTGAAGCTTTCTTT.

The chain uses TRBV7-2 and TRBJ1-5; 7 nucleotides match TRBD1. V was clipped by 6 bases and J by 5 bases; unmatched bases: 4. Germline-derived CDR1 and CDR2 are SGHTA and FQGNSA. The CDR3 extends over 13 amino acids. The CDR3 protein is CASSWDSDQPQHF. The CDR3 coding sequence is TGTGCCAGCAGTTGGGACAGTGATCAGCCCCAGCATTTT.

CDR3 in amino acids: CASVRLRGGYTF. CDR3 bases: TGTGCCAGCGTCCGTCTCCGAGGCGGCTACACCTTC. The chain recombines TRBV2 with TRBJ1-2, with D uncertain. Germline V gene data show CDR1 as SNHLY and CDR2 as FYNNEI. Between the trimmed V and J ends, which lost 8 bases and 8 bases, there was a span of 15 bases. This CDR3 contains 12 residues.

This clone occurred once. The rearrangement links TRBV7-9 to TRBJ1-4; D is perhaps TRBD1 (6 bases). The V gene lost 5 bases and the J gene lost 6 bases, with 16 bases spanning the gap. In germline, CDR1 is SEHNR, CDR2 FQNEAQ (reference sequence). The CDR3 sequence is 15 residues long. In DNA, the CDR3 is TGTGCCAGCAGCCCTCCACAGGGTCTGGATGAAAAACTGTTTTTT. As protein: CASSPPQGLDEKLFF.

This clone was detected ten times or more. The J gene is TRBJ2-7, the V gene TRBV18, with a weak D call TRBD2 (5 bases). The V gene's germline CDR1 is KGHSH and CDR2 LQKENI. The CDR3 covers 12 residues. V dropped 6 bases and J dropped 10 bases, with 16 bases sitting between them. The CDR3 region has the DNA TGTGCCAGCTCCGCCGCGGGTAGTCAACAGTACTTC. It translates to CASSAAGSQQYF. The full variable domain, with the rest looked up from reference TRBV18 and TRBJ2-7, is NAGVMQNPRHLVRRRGQEARLRCSPMKGHSHVYWYRQLPEEGLKFMVYLQKENIIDESGMPKERFSAEFPKEGPSILRIQQVVRGDSAAYFCASSAAGSQQYFGPGTRLTVT.

In this sample, this clone turned up a few times. V usage is TRBV5-8 and J usage is TRBJ2-7; unclear D gene. Trimming cost V 4 bases and J 3 bases, with 5 bases left between them. The CDR3 is made up of 11 amino acids. Per the germline V gene, CDR1 is SGHTS and CDR2 is YDEGEE. The CDR3 is CASSVHYEQYF. The CDR3 DNA follows: TGTGCCAGCAGCGTACACTACGAGCAGTACTTC.

The chain links TRBV19 to TRBJ1-6; maybe TRBD1 (5 bases). Germline V gene data show CDR1 as LNHDA and CDR2 as SQIVND (reference sequence). V lost 5 bases and J lost 7, with 15 bases in between. The CDR3 has 15 residues. The CDR3 region is CASSSPPGRNSPLHF. DNA for the CDR3: TGTGCCAGTAGTTCCCCCCCAGGGAGGAATTCACCCCTCCACTTT.

The chain is built from TRBV19 and TRBJ1-1; D not certain. Looked up from germline, CDR1 is LNHDA and CDR2 is SQIVND (reference sequence). V dropped 1 base and J dropped 2 bases, with 11 bases sitting between them. The CDR3 extends over 15 amino acids. The CDR3 DNA reads TGTGCCAGTAGTATAGGATCCGGGTCAAACACTGAAGCTTTCTTT. Its translation: CASSIGSGSNTEAFF.

The chain carries TRBV7-9 and TRBJ2-3; possibly TRBD1 for D (5 bases). The germline V and J ends were trimmed by 1 base and 2 bases, with 10 bases remaining between them. The CDR3 length is 15 residues. CDR1 SEHNR and CDR2 FQNEAQ come from the germline V gene (reference sequence). The DNA of the CDR3 is TGTGCCAGCAGCTTAGATCAGGGCCTCACAGATACGCAGTATTTT. It translates to CASSLDQGLTDTQYF. Full variable domain (remainder filled in from reference TRBV7-9 and TRBJ2-3): DTGVSQNPRHKITKRGQNVTFRCDPISEHNRLYWYRQTLGQGPEFLTYFQNEAQLEKSRLLSDRFSAERPKGSFSTLEIQRTEQGDSAMYLCASSLDQGLTDTQYFGPGTRLTVL.

This clone was counted a few times. The chain recombines TRBV6-2 or TRBV6-3 with TRBJ1-5, with TRBD1 as a possible D gene (5 bases). The CDR3 is 14 amino acids. Germline-derived CDR1 and CDR2 are MNHEY and SVGEGT. V was trimmed by 0 bases and J by 5 bases, leaving 8 bases between them. This CDR3 is CASSYSDTYQPQHF. The DNA for the CDR3 is TGTGCCAGCAGTTACTCGGACACCTATCAGCCCCAGCATTTT.

The chain uses TRBV5-5 and TRBJ1-1; TRBD1 aligns across 9 bases. CDR1 and CDR2 from the germline V gene are SGHKS and YYEKEE (reference sequence). CDR3 length equals 14 residues. V dropped 4 bases and J dropped 3; count of bases not matched to a gene: 4. The CDR3 reads CASSVTGGYTEAFF. CDR3 DNA: TGTGCCAGCAGCGTCACAGGGGGCTACACTGAAGCTTTCTTT.

The rearrangement uses TRBV4-3 and TRBJ1-1; 7 bases fit TRBD1. The CDR3 runs 17 residues. Per the germline V gene, CDR1 is LGHNA and CDR2 is YSLEER. V was clipped by 4 bases and J by 0 bases; unmatched bases: 11. The CDR3 is CASSRVLSTGLNTEAFF. The CDR3 bases are TGCGCCAGCAGCCGAGTCCTCTCGACAGGGCTGAACACTGAAGCTTTCTTT.

This chain connects TRBV3-1 (or the pseudogene TRBV3-2) to TRBJ1-2; 7 bases are a match to TRBD1. CDR3 size: 16 residues. Germline CDR1 reads LGHDT; CDR2 reads YNNKEL (reference sequence). V gave up 0 bases and J gave up 5 bases; unmatched junction bases: 9. CDR3 coding DNA: TGTGCCAGCAGCCAAGATCCTGCGACAGGGCTTTATGGCTACACCTTC. Translating gives CASSQDPATGLYGYTF.

The chain links TRBV7-8 to TRBJ2-5; no reliable D call. This CDR3 region has 15 residues. The germline V gene encodes CDR1 SGHVS and CDR2 FQNEAQ. Between the trimmed V and J ends, which lost 6 bases and 4 bases, there was a span of 18 bases. The CDR3 DNA reads as TGTGCCAGCAGACTTACGATCATGACACGAGAGACCCAGTACTTC. Translation: CASRLTIMTRETQYF.

This chain uses TRBV4-2 with TRBJ2-3, with 13 bases lining up with TRBD2. This CDR3 has 17 amino acids. Trimming cost V 0 bases and J 5 bases; bases outside gene matches: 5. From germline, CDR1 is LGHNA and CDR2 YNFKEQ. CDR3 in DNA: TGTGCCAGCAGCCAAGATATCACTAGCGGGGGGGTAGATACGCAGTATTTT. This codes for CASSQDITSGGVDTQYF.

The rearrangement links TRBV5-1 to TRBJ1-4; 7 bases fit TRBD1. V dropped 2 bases and J dropped 3; count of bases not matched to a gene: 13. This CDR3 comprises 18 residues. Germline assignment: CDR1 SGHRS and CDR2 YFSETQ. The CDR3 is CASSFGLQGHPSNEKLFF. The CDR3 nucleotides read TGCGCCAGCAGCTTTGGTCTACAGGGGCATCCTTCTAATGAAAAACTGTTTTTT.

The chain couples TRBV7-2 to TRBJ1-1; the D gene is possibly TRBD1 (5 bases). Between the trimmed V and J ends, which lost 4 bases and 3 bases, there was a span of 9 bases. The CDR3 runs 13 residues. Germline V gene sequence: CDR1 SGHTA, CDR2 FQGNSA. In nucleotides, the CDR3 is TGTGCCAGCAGCTCAGGGTGGGACACTGAAGCTTTCTTT. As protein: CASSSGWDTEAFF. The full variable domain, completed using reference TRBV7-2 and TRBJ1-1, is GAGVSQSPSNKVTEKGKDVELRCDPISGHTALYWYRQSLGQGLEFLIYFQGNSAPDKSGLPSDRFSAERTGGSVSTLTIQRTQQEDSAVYLCASSSGWDTEAFFGQGTRLTVV.

The J gene is TRBJ2-2, the V gene TRBV10-2; D possibly corresponds to TRBD2 (5 bases). V was cut by 4 bases and J by 0 bases, with 6 bases left in between. The CDR3 consists of 14 residues. Germline V lookup: CDR1 WSHSY, CDR2 SAAADI. The CDR3 is CASSAAANTGELFF. The CDR3 region has the DNA TGCGCCAGCAGTGCAGCGGCGAACACCGGGGAGCTGTTTTTT.

V usage is TRBV5-1 and J usage is TRBJ2-3, with 7 bases that match TRBD1. V gave up 7 bases and J gave up 4 bases; unmatched junction bases: 12. Germline CDR1 reads SGHRS; CDR2 reads YFSETQ. The length of the CDR3 is 15 residues. CDR3 sequence: CASRVQGTAADTQYF. The DNA for the CDR3 is TGCGCCAGCCGCGTACAGGGGACGGCGGCAGATACGCAGTATTTT. The whole variable domain, filled in from reference TRBV5-1 and TRBJ2-3, reads KAGVTQTPRYLIKTRGQQVTLSCSPISGHRSVSWYQQTPGQGLQFLFEYFSETQRNKGNFPGRFSGRQFSNSRSEMNVSTLELGDSALYLCASRVQGTAADTQYFGPGTRLTVL.

This chain links TRBV30 with TRBJ1-6, with no clear D. The germline CDR1 and CDR2 sequences are GTSNPN and SVGIG (reference sequence). There are 13 residues in the CDR3. V shed 0 bases and J shed 9 bases, with 9 bases lying between them. The CDR3 is CAWSVRGGSPLHF. The DNA for the CDR3 is TGTGCCTGGAGTGTGCGGGGTGGTTCACCCCTCCACTTT.

The genes are TRBV6-5 and TRBJ1-2, with a weak D call TRBD1 (5 bases). The germline gives CDR1 MNHEY, CDR2 SVGAGI. Deletions cut 10 bases from V and 2 bases from J, with 17 bases between. The CDR3 runs 14 residues. The CDR3 DNA reads as TGTGCCACCCAACCTCTGGGACTGAACTATGGCTACACCTTC. Translating it yields CATQPLGLNYGYTF.

The genes are TRBV6-6 and TRBJ1-2, with 10 bases lining up with TRBD1. Germline-derived CDR1 and CDR2 are MNHNY and SVGAGI (reference sequence). Losses at the gene ends were 7 bases for V and 3 bases for J; bases not matched to a gene: 5. The CDR3 is made up of 14 amino acids. This CDR3 is CASTWTGGDYGYTF. CDR3 bases: TGTGCCAGCACCTGGACAGGGGGTGACTATGGCTACACCTTC.

CDR3 residues: CASSPKETQYF. The DNA of the CDR3 is TGTGCCAGCAGCCCTAAAGAGACCCAGTACTTC. The chain is built from TRBV7-9 and TRBJ2-5; D gene uncertain. The CDR3 runs to 11 residues. Germline V gene sequence: CDR1 SEHNR, CDR2 FQNEAQ (reference sequence). V shed 5 bases and J shed 3 bases, with 4 bases lying between them.

On this clone: A junction boundary mismatches the germline segment, possibly from a read error. CDR3: CASSIPREGRIF. The CDR3 coding sequence is TGTGCCAGTAGTATCCCCCGTGAAGGGAGGATCTTC. This chain links TRBV19 with TRBJ2-1; a possible D gene is TRBD2 (6 bases). The CDR3 covers 12 residues. Germline loops: CDR1 LNHDA, CDR2 SQIVND (reference sequence).

This rearrangement joins TRBV7-8 to TRBJ2-5; TRBD2 agrees at 10 bases. V shed 1 base, J shed 3 bases, and the junction held 5 bases outside the gene matches. Germline loops: CDR1 SGHVS, CDR2 FQNEAQ. This CDR3 has 16 residues. The CDR3 sequence is CASSLGTSGHKETQYF. CDR3 nucleotides: TGTGCCAGCAGCTTAGGGACTAGCGGACATAAAGAGACCCAGTACTTC.